This T cell receptor (beta chain) derives from a study of OX40 agonist ivuxolimab in advanced cancers. Study summary: Three patients had partial responses: one hepatocellular carcinoma, two cutaneous melanoma. Study conclusions and caveats: Clones of CD4+ and CD8+ blood T cells grew by week 6 at doses of 0.1 to 3.0 mg/kg.

TCRdb's table, derived via immunoSEQ multiplex PCR, lists solely in-frame clones and lacks some. The top ten hold roughly a quarter of the sample, which has about 28,000 clones, less than 85% seen once. This clone was seen only a few times. Its specificity is not known. Source: CD4+ or CD8+ T cells sorted from blood, taken in a trial of the OX40 agonist ivuxolimab. The sequence came from an adult with an advanced solid tumor such as melanoma, head and neck, liver or kidney cancer.

CDR3 protein: CSVVAPATNEQFF. The CDR3 DNA sequence: TGCAGCGTTGTGGCACCAGCTACCAATGAGCAGTTCTTC. The rearrangement uses TRBV29-1 and TRBJ2-1; the D is unclear. Germline V gene lookup returns CDR1 SQVTM and CDR2 ANQGSEA. The CDR3 runs 13 residues. V shed 4 bases and J shed 6 bases, with 13 bases lying between them.